The 4 T cell receptor beta chains presented below share a single source sample, sequenced in a study of T cells in Graves' hyperthyroidism and ophthalmopathy. Template material for amplifying TCR beta CDR3 regions consisted of RNA transcripts. An initial round of RT-PCR targeting the TCR CDR3 relied on the HTBI primer set. TCRdb re-called the multiplex PCR reads through MiXCR, storing one row per CDR3 protein. The sample includes around 600,000 distinct CDR3 sequences, approximately 15% of them seen just once. Sample: blood. The receptors shown here come from a woman aged 40 to 50 with Graves' ophthalmopathy.

CDR3 amino acids: CSARDHIDEQYF. Here the CDR3 DNA reads TGCAGTGCTAGAGACCACATCGACGAGCAGTACTTC. The rearrangement uses TRBV20-1 and TRBJ2-7; no definite D call. V lost 0 bases and J lost 5, with 8 bases in between. Germline CDR1 and CDR2: DFQATT and SNEGSKA (reference sequence). This CDR3 spans 12 amino acids.

This clonotype occurred many times. The chain employs TRBV30 and TRBJ1-1; D is perhaps TRBD1 (5 bases). The CDR3 is 12 residues long. The V and J ends lost 2 bases and 4 bases respectively, with 8 bases between them. CDR1 and CDR2 (germline): GTSNPN, SVGIG (reference sequence). In DNA, the CDR3 is TGTGCCTGGAGTTTGGGGGTCACTGAAGCTTTCTTT. This sequence encodes CAWSLGVTEAFF.

The sample holds many counts of this clonotype. The chain couples TRBV6-1 to TRBJ2-7, with D uncertain. With 4 bases removed from V and 2 bases from J, the gap between germline ends came to 15 bases. The germline V gene has CDR1 MNHNS and CDR2 SASEGT. The CDR3 loop spans 15 amino acids. Here the CDR3 reads CASSVVPFGPYEQYF. The CDR3 DNA follows: TGTGCCAGCAGTGTTGTGCCTTTTGGACCCTACGAGCAGTACTTC.

This clonotype has more than one count but fewer than ten. The genes are TRBV6-1 and TRBJ2-7; weak D call: TRBD2 (5 bases). From germline, CDR1 is MNHNS and CDR2 SASEGT. The V and J ends lost 6 bases and 7 bases respectively, with 16 bases between them. CDR3 length: 13 amino acids. CDR3 residues: CASRRLTTGEQYF. CDR3 in DNA: TGTGCCAGCAGACGACTCACTACGGGGGAGCAGTACTTC.